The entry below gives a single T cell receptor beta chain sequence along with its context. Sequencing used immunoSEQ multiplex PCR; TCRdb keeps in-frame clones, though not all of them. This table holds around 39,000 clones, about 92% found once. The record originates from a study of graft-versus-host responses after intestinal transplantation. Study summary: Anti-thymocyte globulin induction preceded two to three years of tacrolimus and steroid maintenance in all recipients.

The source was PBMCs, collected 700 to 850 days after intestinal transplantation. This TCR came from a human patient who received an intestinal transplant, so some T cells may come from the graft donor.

The CDR3 region has the DNA TGTGCCAGCAGCTTTAGCGGGAGTTTTGGAGATACGCAGTATTTT. It specifies CASSFSGSFGDTQYF. The chain has TRBV7-3 and TRBJ2-3, with 9 nucleotides matching TRBD2. Germline V gives CDR1 SGHTA, CDR2 FQGTGA. V shed 3 bases, J shed 5 bases, and the junction held 6 bases outside the gene matches. This CDR3 is 15 amino acids long.